The rows below give T cell receptor beta chains drawn from one sample of a study of graft-versus-host responses after intestinal transplantation. What these receptors recognize is not known. Profiled with immunoSEQ multiplex PCR; TCRdb holds only in-frame clones, not every one. Of approximately 110,000 clones detected, approximately 93% appear once; the ten largest clones hold around 1%. The specimen was unstimulated CD8+ T cells sorted from spleen or lymph node cells, collected before transplant. These receptors were taken from a human donor who was the organ donor for an intestinal transplant. Each CDR3 is given with its conserved first and last residue. A D gene is named only where the DNA matches it firmly. The size field is filled for only some rows; it gives once, few, many or a size class.

v_call: TRBV7-2; j_call: TRBJ2-7; d_call: NA; cdr3_length: 14; clone_size: NA; cdr3_aa: CASSLGAGAYEQYF; cdr3_nt: TGTGCCAGCAGCTTAGGTGCGGGCGCCTACGAGCAGTACTTC
v_call: TRBV5-4; j_call: TRBJ2-1; d_call: TRBD2; cdr3_length: 14; clone_size: NA; cdr3_aa: CASNPNLRGDEQFF; cdr3_nt: TGTGCCAGCAACCCCAATCTCCGGGGGGATGAGCAGTTCTTC
v_call: TRBV5-8; j_call: TRBJ1-1; d_call: TRBD1; cdr3_length: 14; clone_size: NA; cdr3_aa: CASSSQGPNTEAFF; cdr3_nt: TGTGCCAGCAGCTCACAGGGGCCGAACACTGAAGCTTTCTTT
v_call: TRBV28; j_call: TRBJ2-7; d_call: TRBD1; cdr3_length: 14; clone_size: NA; cdr3_aa: CASSVGTGNSEQYF; cdr3_nt: TGTGCCAGCAGTGTTGGGACAGGGAACTCCGAGCAGTACTTC
v_call: TRBV2; j_call: TRBJ2-7; d_call: TRBD2; cdr3_length: 14; clone_size: NA; cdr3_aa: CASSVPAGTYEQYF; cdr3_nt: TGTGCCAGCAGTGTCCCAGCGGGAACCTACGAGCAGTACTTC
v_call: TRBV6-1; j_call: TRBJ2-1; d_call: NA; cdr3_length: 16; clone_size: once; cdr3_aa: CASSEWWRDPTHEQFF; cdr3_nt: TGTGCCAGCAGTGAATGGTGGCGGGACCCTACACATGAGCAGTTCTTC
v_call: TRBV7-9; j_call: TRBJ2-7; d_call: NA; cdr3_length: 12; clone_size: NA; cdr3_aa: CASSLVAYEQYF; cdr3_nt: TGTGCCAGCAGCTTAGTTGCCTACGAGCAGTACTTC
v_call: TRBV25-1; j_call: TRBJ1-2; d_call: TRBD1; cdr3_length: 17; clone_size: NA; cdr3_aa: CASSESFPPGQNYGYTF; cdr3_nt: TGTGCCAGCAGTGAATCATTCCCCCCGGGACAGAACTATGGCTACACCTTC
v_call: TRBV5-1; j_call: TRBJ2-1; d_call: TRBD2; cdr3_length: 16; clone_size: NA; cdr3_aa: CASLPRPTSVYNEQFF; cdr3_nt: TGCGCCAGCCTCCCCCGGCCGACTAGCGTCTACAATGAGCAGTTCTTC
v_call: TRBV19; j_call: TRBJ1-1; d_call: NA; cdr3_length: 12; clone_size: NA; cdr3_aa: CASRQGDTEAFF; cdr3_nt: TGTGCCAGTAGACAGGGCGACACTGAAGCTTTCTTT
v_call: TRBV7-9; j_call: TRBJ2-7; d_call: NA; cdr3_length: 14; clone_size: NA; cdr3_aa: CASSPRTARYEQYF; cdr3_nt: TGTGCCAGCAGCCCACGGACAGCCCGTTACGAGCAGTACTTC
v_call: TRBV9; j_call: TRBJ2-1; d_call: NA; cdr3_length: 11; clone_size: NA; cdr3_aa: CASSGGGEQFF; cdr3_nt: TGTGCCAGCAGCGGCGGAGGGGAGCAGTTCTTC
v_call: TRBV7-9; j_call: TRBJ2-1; d_call: NA; cdr3_length: 12; clone_size: NA; cdr3_aa: CASSYYHNEQFF; cdr3_nt: TGTGCCAGCAGCTACTACCACAATGAGCAGTTCTTC
v_call: TRBV9; j_call: TRBJ2-5; d_call: TRBD2; cdr3_length: 17; clone_size: NA; cdr3_aa: CASNSRPTSGGPRTQYF; cdr3_nt: TGTGCCAGCAACTCAAGACCGACTAGCGGGGGTCCGAGGACCCAGTACTTC
v_call: TRBV30; j_call: TRBJ2-7; d_call: NA; cdr3_length: 14; clone_size: NA; cdr3_aa: CAWSVQGSSYEQYF; cdr3_nt: TGTGCCTGGAGTGTACAGGGTAGCTCCTACGAGCAGTACTTC
v_call: TRBV27; j_call: TRBJ1-1; d_call: NA; cdr3_length: 17; clone_size: NA; cdr3_aa: CASSRTSGTDLFTEAFF; cdr3_nt: TGTGCCAGCAGTCGTACCTCCGGGACCGATCTCTTCACTGAAGCTTTCTTT
v_call: TRBV30; j_call: TRBJ1-4; d_call: NA; cdr3_length: 11; clone_size: once; cdr3_aa: CASGSGEKLFF; cdr3_nt: TGTGCCTCGGGGTCGGGTGAAAAACTGTTTTTT
v_call: TRBV21-1; j_call: TRBJ2-1; d_call: NA; cdr3_length: 15; clone_size: NA; cdr3_aa: CASSNRVRSGNEQFF; cdr3_nt: TGTGCCAGCAGCAACCGAGTTAGGTCGGGAAATGAGCAGTTCTTC
v_call: TRBV25-1; j_call: TRBJ2-7; d_call: NA; cdr3_length: 13; clone_size: NA; cdr3_aa: CASSAVGPWEQYF; cdr3_nt: TGTGCCAGCAGTGCCGTTGGCCCCTGGGAGCAGTACTTC
v_call: TRBV25-1; j_call: TRBJ2-7; d_call: NA; cdr3_length: 12; clone_size: NA; cdr3_aa: CASSDQIDEQYF; cdr3_nt: TGTGCCAGCAGTGACCAGATCGATGAGCAGTACTTC
v_call: TRBV11-2; j_call: TRBJ2-7; d_call: TRBD2; cdr3_length: 17; clone_size: NA; cdr3_aa: CASSSGTSGVMVYEQYF; cdr3_nt: TGTGCCAGCTCTTCAGGGACTAGCGGGGTTATGGTCTACGAGCAGTACTTC
v_call: TRBV9; j_call: TRBJ1-1; d_call: NA; cdr3_length: 13; clone_size: NA; cdr3_aa: CASSVVESTEAFF; cdr3_nt: TGTGCCAGCAGCGTAGTAGAGAGCACTGAAGCTTTCTTT
v_call: TRBV27; j_call: TRBJ2-1; d_call: TRBD2; cdr3_length: 15; clone_size: NA; cdr3_aa: CASRRGATYYNEQFF; cdr3_nt: TGTGCCAGCAGGCGGGGGGCGACTTACTACAATGAGCAGTTCTTC
v_call: TRBV19; j_call: TRBJ1-2; d_call: NA; cdr3_length: 15; clone_size: NA; cdr3_aa: CASSPGLLLNYGYTF; cdr3_nt: TGTGCCAGTAGTCCGGGACTGCTTCTAAACTATGGCTACACCTTC
v_call: TRBV7-9; j_call: TRBJ2-4; d_call: NA; cdr3_length: 16; clone_size: NA; cdr3_aa: CASSPTAFPAKNIQYF; cdr3_nt: TGTGCCAGCAGCCCCACGGCGTTCCCAGCCAAAAACATTCAGTACTTC
v_call: TRBV6-5; j_call: TRBJ1-3; d_call: TRBD1; cdr3_length: 16; clone_size: NA; cdr3_aa: CASSYSRTGGMYTIYF; cdr3_nt: TGTGCCAGCAGTTACTCCCGGACAGGGGGAATGTACACCATATATTTT
v_call: TRBV13; j_call: TRBJ2-3; d_call: TRBD2; cdr3_length: 17; clone_size: few; cdr3_aa: CASRYGYGTSATDTQYF; cdr3_nt: TGTGCCAGCAGATATGGGTACGGGACTAGCGCGACAGATACGCAGTATTTT
v_call: TRBV29-1; j_call: TRBJ1-2; d_call: NA; cdr3_length: 15; clone_size: NA; cdr3_aa: CSVETPKSRNYGYTF; cdr3_nt: TGCAGCGTTGAGACCCCAAAAAGCCGAAACTATGGCTACACCTTC
v_call: TRBV5-4; j_call: TRBJ2-4; d_call: TRBD1; cdr3_length: 14; clone_size: NA; cdr3_aa: CASSWGQRGNIQYF; cdr3_nt: TGTGCCAGCAGCTGGGGACAGAGAGGAAACATTCAGTACTTC
v_call: TRBV4-1; j_call: TRBJ2-3; d_call: TRBD1; cdr3_length: 15; clone_size: NA; cdr3_aa: CASSQVDRGTDTQYF; cdr3_nt: TGCGCCAGCAGCCAAGTCGACAGGGGGACAGATACGCAGTATTTT
v_call: TRBV6-4; j_call: TRBJ2-2; d_call: NA; cdr3_length: 15; clone_size: NA; cdr3_aa: CASSDSKGQTGELFF; cdr3_nt: TGTGCCAGCAGTGACTCGAAGGGGCAGACCGGGGAGCTGTTTTTT
v_call: TRBV28; j_call: TRBJ2-7; d_call: NA; cdr3_length: 14; clone_size: NA; cdr3_aa: CASSLTVRGAEQYF; cdr3_nt: TGTGCCAGCAGCCTCACCGTGAGGGGGGCCGAGCAGTACTTC
v_call: TRBV4-2; j_call: TRBJ2-5; d_call: NA; cdr3_length: 17; clone_size: NA; cdr3_aa: CASSQEGWPINRETQYF; cdr3_nt: TGTGCCAGCAGCCAAGAGGGCTGGCCGATAAACCGGGAGACCCAGTACTTC
v_call: TRBV4-1; j_call: TRBJ2-1; d_call: NA; cdr3_length: 16; clone_size: few; cdr3_aa: CASSQVYVQLTDEQFF; cdr3_nt: TGCGCCAGCAGCCAAGTCTACGTTCAACTGACCGATGAGCAGTTCTTC
v_call: TRBV4-2; j_call: TRBJ2-5; d_call: NA; cdr3_length: 14; clone_size: NA; cdr3_aa: CASSQAGTQETQYF; cdr3_nt: TGTGCCAGCAGCCAAGCGGGAACACAAGAGACCCAGTACTTC
v_call: TRBV11-3; j_call: TRBJ2-2; d_call: NA; cdr3_length: 13; clone_size: NA; cdr3_aa: CASSFQTPGELFF; cdr3_nt: TGTGCCAGCAGCTTCCAGACGCCCGGGGAGCTGTTTTTT
v_call: TRBV6-6; j_call: TRBJ1-2; d_call: NA; cdr3_length: 13; clone_size: NA; cdr3_aa: CASNPRQLNGYTF; cdr3_nt: TGTGCCAGCAACCCCAGACAGCTGAATGGCTACACCTTC
v_call: TRBV27; j_call: TRBJ2-7; d_call: TRBD1; cdr3_length: 13; clone_size: NA; cdr3_aa: CASSLTGSYEQYF; cdr3_nt: TGTGCCAGCAGTTTGACAGGGTCCTACGAGCAGTACTTC
v_call: TRBV27; j_call: TRBJ1-2; d_call: NA; cdr3_length: 14; clone_size: NA; cdr3_aa: CASRGYRDPGSYTF; cdr3_nt: TGTGCCAGCAGGGGTTACAGGGACCCCGGTAGCTACACCTTC
v_call: TRBV28; j_call: TRBJ2-7; d_call: TRBD2; cdr3_length: 16; clone_size: NA; cdr3_aa: CASSPPRERPPYEQYF; cdr3_nt: TGTGCCAGCAGTCCCCCGCGGGAGAGGCCTCCCTACGAGCAGTACTTC
v_call: TRBV6-1; j_call: TRBJ2-4; d_call: NA; cdr3_length: 14; clone_size: NA; cdr3_aa: CASSDWGAKNIQYF; cdr3_nt: TGTGCCAGCAGTGACTGGGGAGCCAAAAACATTCAGTACTTC
v_call: TRBV5-1; j_call: TRBJ1-2; d_call: NA; cdr3_length: 12; clone_size: NA; cdr3_aa: CASSWGYSGYTF; cdr3_nt: TGCGCCAGCAGCTGGGGGTATAGTGGCTACACCTTC
v_call: TRBV11-2; j_call: TRBJ2-7; d_call: TRBD2; cdr3_length: 18; clone_size: NA; cdr3_aa: CASSDQGLAGEAAYEQYF; cdr3_nt: TGTGCCAGCAGCGATCAAGGACTAGCGGGAGAGGCGGCCTACGAGCAGTACTTC
v_call: TRBV7-3; j_call: TRBJ2-1; d_call: TRBD2; cdr3_length: 15; clone_size: NA; cdr3_aa: CASSLGLAGYNEQFF; cdr3_nt: TGTGCCAGCAGCCTGGGACTAGCGGGCTACAATGAGCAGTTCTTC
v_call: TRBV4-1; j_call: TRBJ2-7; d_call: TRBD2; cdr3_length: 17; clone_size: NA; cdr3_aa: CASSQDPPSGRAYEQYF; cdr3_nt: TGCGCCAGCAGCCAAGATCCCCCTAGCGGGAGGGCTTACGAGCAGTACTTC
v_call: TRBV2; j_call: TRBJ2-7; d_call: NA; cdr3_length: 13; clone_size: NA; cdr3_aa: CASRGSIYYEQYF; cdr3_nt: TGTGCCAGCAGGGGCTCCATATACTACGAGCAGTACTTC
v_call: TRBV27; j_call: TRBJ1-4; d_call: NA; cdr3_length: 16; clone_size: NA; cdr3_aa: CASSPSALATNEKLFF; cdr3_nt: TGTGCCAGCAGTCCCTCAGCCCTTGCAACTAATGAAAAACTGTTTTTT
v_call: TRBV30; j_call: TRBJ2-7; d_call: TRBD1; cdr3_length: 12; clone_size: NA; cdr3_aa: CACGTGNYEQYF; cdr3_nt: TGTGCCTGCGGGACAGGGAACTACGAGCAGTACTTC
v_call: TRBV27; j_call: TRBJ1-4; d_call: NA; cdr3_length: 15; clone_size: NA; cdr3_aa: CASRTRTATNEKLFF; cdr3_nt: TGTGCCAGCAGGACCAGGACCGCAACTAATGAAAAACTGTTTTTT
v_call: TRBV28; j_call: TRBJ1-5; d_call: NA; cdr3_length: 13; clone_size: NA; cdr3_aa: CASRFYSNQPQHF; cdr3_nt: TGTGCCAGCAGATTTTATAGCAATCAGCCCCAGCATTTT
v_call: TRBV27; j_call: TRBJ2-1; d_call: NA; cdr3_length: 18; clone_size: NA; cdr3_aa: CASSPLASGLSSYNEQFF; cdr3_nt: TGTGCCAGCAGCCCTCTTGCCAGCGGGTTGAGCTCCTACAATGAGCAGTTCTTC
v_call: TRBV27; j_call: TRBJ1-4; d_call: NA; cdr3_length: 13; clone_size: few; cdr3_aa: CASAEGSNEKLFF; cdr3_nt: TGTGCCAGCGCGGAGGGGTCTAATGAAAAACTGTTTTTT
v_call: TRBV6-5; j_call: TRBJ2-1; d_call: TRBD2; cdr3_length: 15; clone_size: once; cdr3_aa: CASSGLAGDYNEQFF; cdr3_nt: TGTGCCAGCAGTGGACTAGCGGGGGACTACAATGAGCAGTTCTTC
v_call: TRBV2; j_call: TRBJ1-1; d_call: TRBD1; cdr3_length: 19; clone_size: NA; cdr3_aa: CASSEPDRDLIFRATEAFF; cdr3_nt: TGTGCCAGCAGTGAACCCGACAGGGACCTTATCTTCCGCGCCACTGAAGCTTTCTTT
v_call: TRBV7-9; j_call: TRBJ1-1; d_call: NA; cdr3_length: 13; clone_size: NA; cdr3_aa: CASTPTGGPEAFF; cdr3_nt: TGTGCCAGCACCCCAACGGGAGGGCCTGAAGCTTTCTTT
v_call: TRBV4-1; j_call: TRBJ1-1; d_call: NA; cdr3_length: 15; clone_size: NA; cdr3_aa: CASSQASGEGPEAFF; cdr3_nt: TGCGCCAGCAGCCAAGCAAGCGGGGAGGGGCCTGAAGCTTTCTTT
v_call: TRBV4-2; j_call: TRBJ2-3; d_call: NA; cdr3_length: 20; clone_size: NA; cdr3_aa: CASSQGGLYVPDTSTDTQYF; cdr3_nt: TGTGCCAGCAGCCAAGGGGGACTGTACGTGCCAGACACTAGCACAGATACGCAGTATTTT
v_call: TRBV4-1; j_call: TRBJ2-7; d_call: NA; cdr3_length: 13; clone_size: NA; cdr3_aa: CASSQKVGYEQYF; cdr3_nt: TGCGCCAGCAGCCAAAAAGTCGGCTACGAGCAGTACTTC
v_call: TRBV4-1; j_call: TRBJ2-5; d_call: NA; cdr3_length: 14; clone_size: once; cdr3_aa: CASSQEPLQETQYF; cdr3_nt: TGCGCCAGCAGCCAAGAGCCATTACAAGAGACCCAGTACTTC
v_call: TRBV5-6; j_call: TRBJ2-7; d_call: TRBD2; cdr3_length: 14; clone_size: NA; cdr3_aa: CASSKGLAPYEQYF; cdr3_nt: TGTGCCAGCAGCAAGGGACTAGCGCCCTACGAGCAGTACTTC